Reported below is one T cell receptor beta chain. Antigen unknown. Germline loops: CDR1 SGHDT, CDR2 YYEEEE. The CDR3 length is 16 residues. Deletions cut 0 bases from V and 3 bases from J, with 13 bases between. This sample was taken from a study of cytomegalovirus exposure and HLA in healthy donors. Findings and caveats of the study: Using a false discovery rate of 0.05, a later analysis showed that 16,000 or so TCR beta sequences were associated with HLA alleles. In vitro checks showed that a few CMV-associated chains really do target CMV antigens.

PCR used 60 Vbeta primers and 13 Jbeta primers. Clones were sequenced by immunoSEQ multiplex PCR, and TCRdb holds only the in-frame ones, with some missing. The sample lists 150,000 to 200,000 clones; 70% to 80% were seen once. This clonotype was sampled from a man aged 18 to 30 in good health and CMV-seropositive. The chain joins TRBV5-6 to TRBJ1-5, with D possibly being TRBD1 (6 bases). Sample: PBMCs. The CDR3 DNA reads TGTGCCAGCAGCTTGGGGGGGCAGGGTTACAATCAGCCCCAGCATTTT. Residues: CASSLGGQGYNQPQHF.